This TCR beta chain was sequenced in a study of cytomegalovirus exposure and HLA in healthy donors. Germline V gives CDR1 SGHNT, CDR2 YYREEE (reference sequence). The CDR3 has 13 residues. V was pared by 2 bases and J by 7 bases, with 10 bases between. PCR amplification relied on 60 Vbeta primers (plus 13 Jbeta primers). The protocol was immunoSEQ multiplex PCR, while the TCRdb copy is restricted to in-frame clones and leaves out a portion. The table includes fewer than 250,000 clones, about 80% detected once. The receptor's source is a woman under 40 in good health and CMV-seropositive. Material: PBMCs. The J gene is TRBJ2-4, the V gene TRBV5-4; D is perhaps TRBD2 (5 bases). CDR3 sequence: CASSFRGSNIQYF. The CDR3, as DNA: TGTGCCAGCAGCTTCCGGGGTTCGAACATTCAGTACTTC.